The 31 T cell receptor beta chains in this list originate from one sample, sequenced in a study of human T cells and chemical hapten exposure. TCRdb used MiXCR to reprocess the RACE reads, holding one entry per CDR3 protein. The table lists 300,000 to 400,000 distinct CDR3 sequences, roughly 5% of them singletons. Noted time point: pre-sensitization, week 0. Treatment denoted: therapeutic diphenylcyclopropenone sensitization with weekly scalp DPC. Sequenced material: whole blood, taken in connection with sensitization to the hapten diphenylcyclopropenone (DPC). The receptors were sampled from a woman aged 45-59 years with alopecia areata. Some clones in this sample may be carry-over from other donors' samples.

At least ten counts were recorded for this clonotype. The chain combines TRBV2 with TRBJ2-5, with D possibly TRBD1 on 6 matching bases. Deletions cut 5 bases from V and 5 bases from J, with 18 bases between. Germline V gives CDR1 SNHLY, CDR2 FYNNEI. CDR3 length: 15 amino acids. CDR3 sequence (DNA): TGTGCCAGCAGTACCGGGACATTCATTCAGGAGACCCAGTACTTC. Encoded protein: CASSTGTFIQETQYF. Using reference TRBV2 and TRBJ2-5 for the parts outside the CDR3, the full variable domain is EPEVTQTPSHQVTQMGQEVILRCVPISNHLYFYWYRQILGQKVEFLVSFYNNEISEKSEIFDDQFSVERPDGSNFTLKIRSTKLEDSAMYFCASSTGTFIQETQYFGPGTRLLVL.

This clonotype turned up a few times. The chain recombines TRBV18 with TRBJ2-1, with 11 bases aligning to TRBD2. J lost 8 bases, V lost 5 bases, and 5 bases had no gene match. Germline values: CDR1 KGHSH, CDR2 LQKENI. This CDR3 is built from 14 residues. The CDR3: CASSGLAGGHEQFF. In DNA, the CDR3 is TGTGCCAGCTCAGGTCTAGCGGGAGGACATGAGCAGTTCTTC.

Many counts were recorded for this clonotype. This chain links TRBV5-1 with TRBJ1-6; D perhaps matches TRBD1 (5 bases). The germline V gene has CDR1 SGHRS and CDR2 YFSETQ. V was clipped by 0 bases and J by 6 bases, with 19 bases between them. CDR3 length equals 18 residues. The DNA of the CDR3 is TGCGCCAGCAGCTTGGTAGCACAGATCGTGGGGGGTAATTCACCCCTCCACTTT. Its translation: CASSLVAQIVGGNSPLHF.

This clonotype was detected many times. V gene TRBV20-1 combines with J gene TRBJ2-3; TRBD2 agrees at 7 bases. Trimming removed 7 bases from V and 2 bases from J; junction bases left unmatched: 6. The germline V gene has CDR1 DFQATT and CDR2 SNEGSKA (reference sequence). The CDR3 has 13 amino acids. The CDR3 region is CSGGEGATDTQYF. CDR3 sequence (DNA): TGCAGTGGTGGGGAGGGTGCCACAGATACGCAGTATTTT.

This clonotype was seen a few times. As DNA, the CDR3 is TGTGCCAGCAGTTTAGACAGGGGGCTTGGAAACACCATATATTTT. Residues: CASSLDRGLGNTIYF. The chain joins TRBV27 to TRBJ1-3, with 10 bases lining up with TRBD1. Germline CDR1 and CDR2: MNHEY and SMNVEV (reference sequence). V dropped 2 bases and J dropped 3; count of bases not matched to a gene: 1. CDR3 length: 15 amino acids.

This clonotype was seen at least ten times. V usage is TRBV28 and J usage is TRBJ2-4; D remains ambiguous. V lost 5 bases to trimming and J lost 0 bases, with 14 bases between them. The CDR3 totals 16 residues. The germline V gene encodes CDR1 MDHEN and CDR2 SYDVKM. As DNA, the CDR3 is TGTGCCAGCAGTACTCGAGACGGCCTAGCCAAAAACATTCAGTACTTC. This codes for CASSTRDGLAKNIQYF.

This clonotype showed up many times. The rearrangement links TRBV5-5 to TRBJ2-7; D may correspond to TRBD1 or TRBD2 (5 bases each). V lost 4 bases to trimming and J lost 0 bases, with 14 bases between them. The CDR3 sequence is 15 residues long. Germline values: CDR1 SGHKS, CDR2 YYEKEE (reference sequence). The chain's CDR3 is CASSDSGASSYEQYF. The CDR3 nucleotides read TGTGCCAGCAGCGATTCCGGGGCCAGCTCCTACGAGCAGTACTTC.

This clonotype was detected only a few times. This rearrangement joins TRBV9 to TRBJ2-7; possible D gene TRBD2, 6 bases. The CDR3 is 14 residues long. Per germline, CDR1 SGDLS and CDR2 YYNGEE. The V end lost 0 bases, the J end lost 0 bases, and 7 bases lay between the germline ends. The CDR3 DNA is TGTGCCAGCAGCGTAGACGGGGGCTCCTACGAGCAGTACTTC. Translation gives CASSVDGGSYEQYF.

The V call is TRBV7-6, the J call TRBJ2-1, with 8 nucleotides matching TRBD2. Germline CDR1 SGHVS, CDR2 FNYEAQ. The CDR3 is 15 amino acids. V shed 1 base, J shed 4 bases, and the junction held 3 bases outside the gene matches. The CDR3 nucleotides are TGTGCCAGCAGCTTAGAAGCGGGGGAGTACAATGAGCAGTTCTTC. Translation: CASSLEAGEYNEQFF.

This clonotype was found many times. The V call is TRBV12-3 or TRBV12-4, the J call TRBJ1-1, with D hard to call. The CDR3 runs to 12 residues. V dropped 1 base and J dropped 9 bases, with 9 bases sitting between them. Here the CDR3 DNA reads TGTGCCAGCAGTTTAGTCAGGTCAAAAGCTTTCTTT. Translated, it gives CASSLVRSKAFF.

On this clonotype: With a much larger clone just one base away, this may be a read error. The chain links TRBV4-2 to TRBJ2-7, with 14 bases that match TRBD2. V trimming: 3 bases; J trimming: 8 bases; junction bases outside the gene matches: 6. Germline CDR1 reads LGHNA; CDR2 reads YNFKEQ. CDR3 length equals 15 residues. The CDR3 spells CASSQGTSGSDKQYF. CDR3 nucleotides: TGTGCCAGCAGCCAGGGGACTAGCGGGAGTGACAAGCAGTACTTC.

The rearrangement links TRBV28 to TRBJ2-7; D gene unclear. The germline gives CDR1 MDHEN, CDR2 SYDVKM. V dropped 5 bases and J dropped 7 bases, with 21 bases sitting between them. The CDR3 extends over 15 amino acids. CDR3 region: CASSLPTPIPVEQYF. For the CDR3, the DNA is TGTGCCAGCAGTCTTCCGACCCCCATCCCGGTGGAGCAGTACTTC.

A remark on this clonotype: At one end the junction does not follow the germline gene, possibly because of a read error. The V gene is TRBV9, the J gene TRBJ2-7; no firm D call. This CDR3 region has 13 residues. Germline CDR1 SGDLS, CDR2 YYNGEE. The CDR3 bases are TGCGCCAGCAGCCCCCCTTACGGGTACGAGCAGTACTTC. It yields the protein CASSPPYGYEQYF.

As to this clonotype: Possible read error: a much larger clone is one base away. The chain links TRBV29-1 to TRBJ2-2; D uncertain. Germline assignment: CDR1 SQVTM and CDR2 ANQGSEA. The CDR3 covers 13 residues. This CDR3 is CCVGPTETGELFF. The DNA of the CDR3 is TGCTGCGTTGGACCGACGGAAACCGGGGAGCTGTTTTTT.

This clonotype was counted a few times. The chain combines TRBV12-3 or TRBV12-4 with TRBJ2-7, with unresolved D. V was cut by 8 bases and J by 6 bases, with 11 bases left in between. This CDR3 spans 11 amino acids. The CDR3 DNA reads as TGTGCCAGCGGCTTGGCGTTCGAGCAGTACTTC. Translation: CASGLAFEQYF.

The rearrangement joins TRBV20-1 to TRBJ2-1; 9 nucleotides align to TRBD1. CDR1 and CDR2 (germline): DFQATT, SNEGSKA (reference sequence). J gave up 6 bases and V 3 bases, and 12 bases lay outside the gene matches. The CDR3 runs 16 residues. The CDR3 nucleotides read TGCAGTGCTAGGGGAGGCGGGACAGGGTATAGCAATGAGCAGTTCTTC. Translating it yields CSARGGGTGYSNEQFF.

To note about this clonotype: A junction boundary mismatches the germline segment, possibly from a read error. The genes are TRBV7-9 and TRBJ2-3; D is perhaps TRBD2 (6 bases). Germline CDR1 is SEHNR and CDR2 is FQNEAQ (reference sequence). The CDR3 length is 16 residues. The chain's CDR3 is CASSLGASASTDMQYF. The CDR3 DNA reads as TGTGCCAGCAGCTTAGGGGCTAGCGCTAGCACAGATATGCAGTATTTT.

The gene calls are TRBV29-1 and TRBJ1-2; D unclear. The ends were cut back, 0 bases at V and 3 bases at J, with 8 bases in the middle. The germline V gene encodes CDR1 SQVTM and CDR2 ANQGSEA. The CDR3 has 13 residues. This CDR3 is CSVEEEVYYGYTF. CDR3 sequence (DNA): TGCAGCGTTGAAGAGGAGGTCTACTATGGCTACACCTTC.

The gene calls are TRBV2 and TRBJ1-4, with D unresolved. Germline assignment: CDR1 SNHLY and CDR2 FYNNEI. There are 14 residues in the CDR3. Deletions cut 4 bases from V and 0 bases from J, with 6 bases between. CDR3 bases: TGTGCCAGCAGTGGCCGTGCAACTAATGAAAAACTGTTTTTT. This gives the protein CASSGRATNEKLFF.

The table lists this clonotype with many counts. V gene TRBV5-1 combines with J gene TRBJ1-1; D not certain. There are 11 residues in the CDR3. V was cut by 4 bases and J by 4 bases, with 5 bases left in between. Germline V lookup: CDR1 SGHRS, CDR2 YFSETQ. This chain's CDR3 is CASSASTEAFF. The CDR3 nucleotides are TGCGCCAGCAGCGCCAGCACTGAAGCTTTCTTT. Drawing the rest from reference TRBV5-1 and TRBJ1-1, the complete variable domain is KAGVTQTPRYLIKTRGQQVTLSCSPISGHRSVSWYQQTPGQGLQFLFEYFSETQRNKGNFPGRFSGRQFSNSRSEMNVSTLELGDSALYLCASSASTEAFFGQGTRLTVV.

Only a few counts were recorded for this clonotype. The chain combines TRBV18 with TRBJ1-1, with no clear D. Germline V lookup: CDR1 KGHSH, CDR2 LQKENI. Trimming took 0 bases from V and 3 from J, leaving 5 bases between them. The CDR3 has 13 residues. Here the CDR3 DNA reads TGTGCCAGCTCACCACCGAAGGACACTGAAGCTTTCTTT. It codes for CASSPPKDTEAFF.

In this sample, this clonotype turned up many times. The CDR3 bases are TGTGCCAGCAGCCTATCCTTCCGACAGAGCAATGAGCAGTTCTTC. Its protein product is CASSLSFRQSNEQFF. The chain combines TRBV3-1 with TRBJ2-1, with TRBD1 as a possible D gene (5 bases). The CDR3 is 15 amino acids. Germline values: CDR1 LGHDT, CDR2 YNNKEL (reference sequence). Trimming removed 4 bases at V and 6 bases at J, with 16 bases between.

This clonotype has a handful of counts. J is TRBJ2-2 and V is TRBV12-3 or TRBV12-4, with 7 bases aligning to TRBD1. The CDR3 runs to 14 residues. V was clipped by 1 base and J by 5 bases; unmatched bases: 1. CDR3: CASSLVQGTGELFF. The DNA for the CDR3 is TGTGCCAGCAGTTTAGTACAGGGGACCGGGGAGCTGTTTTTT.

This clonotype was recorded many times. This rearrangement joins TRBV20-1 to TRBJ2-7; TRBD1 agrees at 10 bases. The CDR3 is 14 residues long. Germline-derived CDR1 and CDR2 are DFQATT and SNEGSKA (reference sequence). V lost 1 base and J lost 0; bases outside the gene matches: 0. The CDR3 region is CSARGTGGSYEQYF. In DNA form, the CDR3 reads TGCAGTGCTAGAGGGACAGGGGGCTCCTACGAGCAGTACTTC.

The table lists this clonotype with many counts. The chain recombines TRBV6-2 or TRBV6-3 with TRBJ2-1, with 10 bases fitting TRBD2. Losses at the gene ends were 0 bases for V and 8 bases for J; bases not matched to a gene: 4. CDR3 size: 15 residues. From germline, CDR1 is MNHEY and CDR2 SVGEGT. CDR3: CASSYSSSGSYEQFF. The CDR3, as DNA: TGTGCCAGCAGTTACTCGTCTAGCGGGAGCTATGAGCAGTTCTTC.

This clonotype was seen at least ten times. The chain combines TRBV12-3 or TRBV12-4 with TRBJ2-3, with TRBD2 identical over 7 bases. Trimming took 5 bases from V and 0 from J; bases not matched to a gene: 2. The length of the CDR3 is 14 residues. The CDR3 sequence is CASSRSGSTDTQYF. The CDR3 region has the DNA TGTGCCAGCAGTCGTAGCGGGAGCACAGATACGCAGTATTTT.

This clonotype was counted between two and nine times. The chain combines TRBV20-1 with TRBJ1-1; TRBD1 might be the D (5 bases). Trimming shortened V by 2 bases and J by 5 bases, and 12 bases separated the two germline ends. The CDR3 loop spans 13 amino acids. The germline V gene encodes CDR1 DFQATT and CDR2 SNEGSKA (reference sequence). DNA for the CDR3: TGCAGTGCTAGACGGGGCGAGGTGACTGAAGCTTTCTTT. Protein: CSARRGEVTEAFF.

This sequence joins TRBV20-1 and TRBJ2-5; tentatively, D is TRBD2 (5 bases). Per germline, CDR1 DFQATT and CDR2 SNEGSKA (reference sequence). V was shortened by 6 bases and J by 4 bases, with 12 bases between the two germline ends. The CDR3 covers 12 residues. Here the CDR3 reads CSAPGGTETQYF. The DNA for the CDR3 is TGCAGTGCGCCTGGAGGTACAGAGACCCAGTACTTC.

The chain combines TRBV5-6 with TRBJ1-1; a possible D gene is TRBD1 (5 bases). Trimming stripped 1 base from V and 6 bases from J, with 10 bases between. The germline V gene has CDR1 SGHDT and CDR2 YYEEEE. This CDR3 comprises 13 residues. CDR3 amino acids: CASSLSPRAEAFF. The DNA of the CDR3 is TGTGCCAGCAGCTTGTCCCCCAGGGCTGAAGCTTTCTTT. The variable domain in full, with the rest retrieved from reference TRBV5-6 and TRBJ1-1, is DAGVTQSPTHLIKTRGQQVTLRCSPKSGHDTVSWYQQALGQGPQFIFQYYEEEERQRGNFPDRFSGHQFPNYSSELNVNALLLGDSALYLCASSLSPRAEAFFGQGTRLTVV.

This clonotype was seen more than once but under ten times. The rearrangement uses TRBV20-1 and TRBJ2-1; TRBD2 matches at 11 bases. The CDR3 spans 13 residues. Germline CDR1 DFQATT, CDR2 SNEGSKA (reference sequence). V lost 2 bases, J lost 6 bases, and 0 bases stayed unmatched. CDR3 loop: CSARLAGGNEQFF. CDR3 sequence (DNA): TGCAGTGCTAGACTAGCGGGGGGCAATGAGCAGTTCTTC.

This clonotype came up many times. This chain joins TRBV5-1 and TRBJ2-7, with D maybe TRBD2 (6 bases). V was clipped by 4 bases and J by 6 bases, with 20 bases between them. The CDR3 covers 15 residues. The germline gives CDR1 SGHRS, CDR2 YFSETQ. The CDR3 sequence: CASSQAAGPGSEQYF. The CDR3 DNA reads as TGCGCCAGCAGCCAAGCCGCGGGACCTGGGAGCGAGCAGTACTTC.